Here is one TCR beta chain with its context. The antigen is unknown. This record belongs to a study of spatial heterogeneity in lung cancer. About the study: Compared with alpha-chain sequences, beta-chain sequences were consistently detected in greater numbers. Combinations of a unique TCR and a UMI were tallied in raw reads, and on average each appeared more than ten times.

Trimming pared 2 bases from V and 5 bases from J, leaving 12 bases between. The CDR3 length is 14 residues. Germline CDR1 reads SNHLY; CDR2 reads FYNNEI. Study-level results: Resection saw ubiquitous expanded tumor TCRs appear in blood more than follow-up did.

As to time point: sample taken at primary tumor resection. Sequencing of whole RNA from tumor, nontumor lung or frozen PBMC involved no sorting. MiXCR was run by TCRdb on the 5' RACE reads, yielding one entry per CDR3 protein. In the table there are about 11,000 distinct CDR3 sequences, approximately 15% of which are singletons. The chain links TRBV2 to TRBJ1-2; D gene unclear. The source of this sequence is a male donor with early-stage non-small cell lung cancer. The source material was PBMCs, sampled at surgery. The CDR3 loop reads CASSELSPQYGYTF. CDR3 sequence (DNA): TGTGCCAGCAGTGAATTGTCTCCTCAATATGGCTACACCTTC. The full variable domain, with the rest looked up from reference TRBV2 and TRBJ1-2, is EPEVTQTPSHQVTQMGQEVILRCVPISNHLYFYWYRQILGQKVEFLVSFYNNEISEKSEIFDDQFSVERPDGSNFTLKIRSTKLEDSAMYFCASSELSPQYGYTFGSGTRLTVV.